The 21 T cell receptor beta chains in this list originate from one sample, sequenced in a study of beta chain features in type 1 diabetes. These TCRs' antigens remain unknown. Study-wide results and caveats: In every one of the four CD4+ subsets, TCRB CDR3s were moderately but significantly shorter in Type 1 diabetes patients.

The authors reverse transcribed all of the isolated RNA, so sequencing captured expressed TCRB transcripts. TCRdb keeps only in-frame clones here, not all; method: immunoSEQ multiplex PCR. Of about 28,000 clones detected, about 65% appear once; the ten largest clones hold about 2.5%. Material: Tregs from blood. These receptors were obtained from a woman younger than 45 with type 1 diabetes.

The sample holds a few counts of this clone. The CDR3 region has the DNA TGTGCCAGCAGCCGCTTCGTGGCTAGCGGGACGACCGGGGAGCTGTTTTTT. This encodes CASSRFVASGTTGELFF. The V gene is TRBV9, the J gene TRBJ2-2; 9 positions agree with TRBD2. Germline values: CDR1 SGDLS, CDR2 YYNGEE. There are 17 residues in the CDR3. Unmatched junction bases numbered 12, after V lost 4 bases and J lost 5 bases.

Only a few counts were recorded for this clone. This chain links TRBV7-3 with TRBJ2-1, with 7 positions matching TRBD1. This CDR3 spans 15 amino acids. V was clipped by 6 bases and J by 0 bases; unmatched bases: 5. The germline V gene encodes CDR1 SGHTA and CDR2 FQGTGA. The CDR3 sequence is CASSPDRASYNEQFF. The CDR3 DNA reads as TGTGCCAGCAGTCCCGACAGGGCCTCCTACAATGAGCAGTTCTTC.

The CDR3 spells CASSERGTAYEKLFF. The CDR3 region has the DNA TGTGCCAGCAGTGAACGGGGGACCGCATATGAAAAACTGTTTTTT. The chain has TRBV2 and TRBJ1-4, with D tentatively TRBD1 (5 bases). Germline assignment: CDR1 SNHLY and CDR2 FYNNEI. V was cut by 2 bases and J by 6 bases, with 13 bases left in between. The CDR3 sequence is 15 residues long.

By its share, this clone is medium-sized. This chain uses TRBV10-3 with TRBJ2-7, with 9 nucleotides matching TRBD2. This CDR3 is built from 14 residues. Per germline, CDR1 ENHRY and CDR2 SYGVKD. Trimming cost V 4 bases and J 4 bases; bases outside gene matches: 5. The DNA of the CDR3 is TGTGCCATCAGTGCGCGGGAGGGGGGGTACGAGCAGTACTTC. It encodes CAISAREGGYEQYF.

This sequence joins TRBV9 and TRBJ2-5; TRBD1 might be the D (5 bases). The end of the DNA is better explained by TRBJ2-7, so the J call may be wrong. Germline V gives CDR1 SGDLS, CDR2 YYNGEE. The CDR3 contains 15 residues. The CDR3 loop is CASSPHRRSSYEQYF. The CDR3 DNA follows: TGTGCCAGCAGCCCCCACAGGCGCAGCTCCTACGAGCAGTACTTC.

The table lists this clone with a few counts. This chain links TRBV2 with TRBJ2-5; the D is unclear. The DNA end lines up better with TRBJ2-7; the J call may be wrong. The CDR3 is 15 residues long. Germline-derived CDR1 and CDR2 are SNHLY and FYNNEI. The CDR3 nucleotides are TGTGCCAGCACCCTCGAACAGCCGAAAGGCTACGAGCAGTACTTC. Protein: CASTLEQPKGYEQYF.

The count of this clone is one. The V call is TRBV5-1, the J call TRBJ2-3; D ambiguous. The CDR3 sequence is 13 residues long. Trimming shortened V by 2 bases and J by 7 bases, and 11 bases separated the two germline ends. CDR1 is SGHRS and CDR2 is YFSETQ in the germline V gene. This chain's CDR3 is CASSFLAENTQYF. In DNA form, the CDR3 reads TGCGCCAGCAGCTTCCTGGCGGAGAATACGCAGTATTTT.

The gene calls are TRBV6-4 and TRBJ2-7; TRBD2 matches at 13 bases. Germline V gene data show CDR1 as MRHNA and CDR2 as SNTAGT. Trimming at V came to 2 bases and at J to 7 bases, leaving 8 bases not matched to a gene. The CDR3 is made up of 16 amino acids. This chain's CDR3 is CASSDGLAGVTGEQYF. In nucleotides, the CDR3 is TGTGCCAGCAGTGACGGACTAGCGGGAGTCACGGGGGAGCAGTACTTC.

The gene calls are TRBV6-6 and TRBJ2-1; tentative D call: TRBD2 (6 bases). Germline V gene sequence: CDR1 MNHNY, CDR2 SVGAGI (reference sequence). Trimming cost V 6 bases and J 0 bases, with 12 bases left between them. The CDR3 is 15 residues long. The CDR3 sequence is CASRSRTNSYNEQFF. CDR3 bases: TGTGCCAGCAGAAGCCGGACTAACTCCTACAATGAGCAGTTCTTC.

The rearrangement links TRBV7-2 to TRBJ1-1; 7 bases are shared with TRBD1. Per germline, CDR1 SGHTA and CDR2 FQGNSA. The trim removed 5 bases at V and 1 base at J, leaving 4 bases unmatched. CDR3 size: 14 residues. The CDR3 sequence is CASSLRQGNTEAFF. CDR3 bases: TGTGCCAGCAGCCTAAGACAGGGGAACACTGAAGCTTTCTTT.

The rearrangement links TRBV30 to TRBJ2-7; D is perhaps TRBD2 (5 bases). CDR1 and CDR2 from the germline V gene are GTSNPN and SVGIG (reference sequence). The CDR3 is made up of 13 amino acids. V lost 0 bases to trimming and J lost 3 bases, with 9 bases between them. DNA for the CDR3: TGTGCCTGGAGTGTAGTCCGGGGCTACGAGCAGTACTTC. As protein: CAWSVVRGYEQYF.

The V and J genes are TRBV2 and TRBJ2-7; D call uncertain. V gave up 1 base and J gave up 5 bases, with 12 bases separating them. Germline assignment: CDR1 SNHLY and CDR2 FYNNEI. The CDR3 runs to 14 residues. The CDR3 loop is CASSEGRSLDEQYF. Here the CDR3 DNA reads TGTGCCAGCAGTGAAGGTAGATCCCTCGACGAGCAGTACTTC. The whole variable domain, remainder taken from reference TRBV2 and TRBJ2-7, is EPEVTQTPSHQVTQMGQEVILRCVPISNHLYFYWYRQILGQKVEFLVSFYNNEISEKSEIFDDQFSVERPDGSNFTLKIRSTKLEDSAMYFCASSEGRSLDEQYFGPGTRLTVT.

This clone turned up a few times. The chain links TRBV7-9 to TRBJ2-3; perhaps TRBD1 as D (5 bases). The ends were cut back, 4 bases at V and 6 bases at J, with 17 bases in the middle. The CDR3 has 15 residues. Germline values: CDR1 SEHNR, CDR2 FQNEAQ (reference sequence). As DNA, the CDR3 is TGTGCCAGCAGCTGGCAAGGGGTGGTAGGTGATACGCAGTATTTT. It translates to CASSWQGVVGDTQYF.

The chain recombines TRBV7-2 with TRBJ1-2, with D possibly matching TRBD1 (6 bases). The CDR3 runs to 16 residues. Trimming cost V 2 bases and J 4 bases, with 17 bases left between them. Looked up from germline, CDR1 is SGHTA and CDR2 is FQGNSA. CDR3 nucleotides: TGTGCCAGCAGCTTATCAGTACAAGGGACAAGCTATGGCTACACCTTC. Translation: CASSLSVQGTSYGYTF.

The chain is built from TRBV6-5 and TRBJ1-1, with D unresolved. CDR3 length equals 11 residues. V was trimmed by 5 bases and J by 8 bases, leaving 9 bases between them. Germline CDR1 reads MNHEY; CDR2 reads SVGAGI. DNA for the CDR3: TGTGCCAGCAGTCCGGTTCGGGAAGCTTTCTTT. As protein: CASSPVREAFF.

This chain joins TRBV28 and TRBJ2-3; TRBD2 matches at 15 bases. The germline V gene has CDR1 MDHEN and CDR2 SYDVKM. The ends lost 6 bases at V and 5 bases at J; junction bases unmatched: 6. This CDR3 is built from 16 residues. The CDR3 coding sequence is TGTGCCAGCAGCTATGGACTAGCGGGAGGGGGAGATACGCAGTATTTT. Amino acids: CASSYGLAGGGDTQYF.

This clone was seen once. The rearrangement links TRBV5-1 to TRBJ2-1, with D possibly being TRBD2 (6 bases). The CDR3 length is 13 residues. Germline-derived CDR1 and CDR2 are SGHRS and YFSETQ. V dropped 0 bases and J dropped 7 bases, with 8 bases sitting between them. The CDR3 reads CASSLEAGNEQFF. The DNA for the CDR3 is TGCGCCAGCAGCTTGGAGGCGGGAAATGAGCAGTTCTTC.

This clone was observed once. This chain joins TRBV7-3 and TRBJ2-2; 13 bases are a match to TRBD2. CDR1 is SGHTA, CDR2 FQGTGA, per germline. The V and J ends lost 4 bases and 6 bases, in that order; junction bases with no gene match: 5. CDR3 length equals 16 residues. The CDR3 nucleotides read TGTGCCAGCAGCTACGGACTAGCGGGAGTATCCGGGGAGCTGTTTTTT. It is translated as CASSYGLAGVSGELFF.

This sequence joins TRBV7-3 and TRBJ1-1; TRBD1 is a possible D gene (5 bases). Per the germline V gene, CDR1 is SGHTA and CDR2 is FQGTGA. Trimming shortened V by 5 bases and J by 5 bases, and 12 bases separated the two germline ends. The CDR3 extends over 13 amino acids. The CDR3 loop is CASSPTGGTEAFF. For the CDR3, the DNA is TGTGCCAGCAGCCCGACCGGGGGAACTGAAGCTTTCTTT.

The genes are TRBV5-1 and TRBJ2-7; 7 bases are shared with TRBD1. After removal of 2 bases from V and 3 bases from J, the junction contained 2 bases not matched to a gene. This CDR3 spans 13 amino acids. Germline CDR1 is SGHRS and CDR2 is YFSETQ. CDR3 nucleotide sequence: TGCGCCAGCAGCTTCCGACAGGGCTACGAGCAGTACTTC. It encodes CASSFRQGYEQYF.

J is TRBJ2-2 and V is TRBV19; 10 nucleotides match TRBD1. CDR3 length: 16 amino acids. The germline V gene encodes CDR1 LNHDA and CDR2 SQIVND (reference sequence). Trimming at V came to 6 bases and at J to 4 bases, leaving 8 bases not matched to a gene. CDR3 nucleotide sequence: TGTGCCAGTAGAGGTCCCGGGACAGGGGCCACCGGGGAGCTGTTTTTT. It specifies CASRGPGTGATGELFF.